This T cell receptor beta chain stems from a study of blood T cell repertoires in COVID-19. The trim removed 7 bases at V and 6 bases at J, leaving 5 bases unmatched. The germline V gene encodes CDR1 MNHEY and CDR2 SMNVEV (reference sequence). The CDR3 spans 12 residues. Authors' analysis steps: Using reference gene primer amplification, nucleated cell counts were estimated. The protocol was immunoSEQ multiplex PCR, while the TCRdb copy is restricted to in-frame clones and leaves out a portion. That table gives V, J and clone size, and the DNA gave D and trimming. The data contain around 200,000 clones, 70% to 90% of them singletons.

The chain uses TRBV27 and TRBJ1-2, with 7 bases matching TRBD1. This clonotype was obtained from a woman aged 18-30 years who had recovered from COVID-19. The sequenced sample was peripheral blood. CDR3 amino acids: CASKEGADGYTF. The CDR3, as DNA: TGTGCCAGCAAGGAGGGGGCCGATGGCTACACCTTC.